The 4 T cell receptor beta chains in this list originate from one sample, sequenced in a study of immune evolution from preneoplasia to lung adenocarcinoma (dated by TCRdb to about 2021). Library creation used the immunoSEQ multiplex PCR assay. TCRdb carries this immuneACCESS record with in-frame sequences only. Its versions omit some clonotypes, under half of them owing to an unresolved V gene in the studies checked, with the rest unexplained. The sample includes more than 4,000 clones, with roughly nine tenths observed a single time. The ten most abundant clones make up 5.5% to 8% of the sample. The sequenced material came from FFPE minimally invasive lung adenocarcinoma tissue. Reading the label with the study, this specimen's cell subset or site is: micro-invasive lung adenocarcinoma (MIA). These receptors were taken from an older donor with lung adenocarcinoma.

This chain joins TRBV6-4 and TRBJ2-5; D remains ambiguous. The germline V gene encodes CDR1 MRHNA and CDR2 SNTAGT. This CDR3 spans 12 amino acids. V shed 8 bases and J shed 0 bases, with 7 bases lying between them. CDR3 region: CASDYDQETQYF. CDR3 coding DNA: TGTGCCAGCGATTACGACCAAGAGACCCAGTACTTC.

The gene calls are TRBV2 and TRBJ1-1, with 9 bases fitting TRBD1. The CDR3 totals 14 residues. CDR1 and CDR2 from the germline V gene are SNHLY and FYNNEI. The V gene end was trimmed by 5 bases and the J gene end by 4 bases; junction bases not matched to a gene: 5. In DNA form, the CDR3 reads TGTGCCAGCAGTCGAGGACAGGGGAGCACTGAAGCTTTCTTT. Translated, it gives CASSRGQGSTEAFF. Drawing the rest from reference TRBV2 and TRBJ1-1, the complete variable domain is EPEVTQTPSHQVTQMGQEVILRCVPISNHLYFYWYRQILGQKVEFLVSFYNNEISEKSEIFDDQFSVERPDGSNFTLKIRSTKLEDSAMYFCASSRGQGSTEAFFGQGTRLTVV.

The chain couples TRBV11-2 to TRBJ1-1; no reliable D call. V shed 3 bases and J shed 12 bases, with 11 bases lying between them. Germline CDR1 and CDR2: SGHAT and FQNNGV. The CDR3 length is 11 residues. CDR3 residues: CASSFVPTPFF. The CDR3 coding sequence is TGTGCCAGCAGCTTCGTACCGACCCCTTTCTTT.

By share, this clone counts as large. The chain is built from TRBV28 and TRBJ1-2, with TRBD1 identical over 9 bases. In germline, CDR1 is MDHEN, CDR2 SYDVKM. With V trimmed by 6 bases and J by 4 bases, 0 bases remained unmatched. The CDR3 contains 12 residues. This chain's CDR3 is CASRTGGYGYTF. The CDR3 region has the DNA TGTGCCAGCAGGACAGGGGGCTATGGCTACACCTTC.